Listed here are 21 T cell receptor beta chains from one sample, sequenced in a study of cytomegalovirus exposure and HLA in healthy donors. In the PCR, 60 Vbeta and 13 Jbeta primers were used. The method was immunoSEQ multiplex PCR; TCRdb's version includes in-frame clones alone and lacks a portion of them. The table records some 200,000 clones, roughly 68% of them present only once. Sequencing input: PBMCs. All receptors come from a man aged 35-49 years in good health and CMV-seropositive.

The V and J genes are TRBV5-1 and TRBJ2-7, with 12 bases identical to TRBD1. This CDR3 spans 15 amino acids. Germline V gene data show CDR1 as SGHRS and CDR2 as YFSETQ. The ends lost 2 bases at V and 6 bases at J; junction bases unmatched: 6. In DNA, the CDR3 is TGCGCCAGCAGCTTATCCGGGACAGGGGGCGCCGAGCAGTACTTC. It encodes CASSLSGTGGAEQYF.

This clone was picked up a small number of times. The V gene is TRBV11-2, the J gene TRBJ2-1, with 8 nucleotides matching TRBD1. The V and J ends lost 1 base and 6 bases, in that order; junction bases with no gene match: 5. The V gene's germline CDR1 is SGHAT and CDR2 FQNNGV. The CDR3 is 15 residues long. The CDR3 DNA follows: TGTGCCAGCAGCTTAGCGGGACAGGTCTCCAATGAGCAGTTCTTC. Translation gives CASSLAGQVSNEQFF. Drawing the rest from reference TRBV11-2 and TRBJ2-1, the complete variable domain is EAGVAQSPRYKIIEKRQSVAFWCNPISGHATLYWYQQILGQGPKLLIQFQNNGVVDDSQLPKDRFSAERLKGVDSTLKIQPAKLEDSAVYLCASSLAGQVSNEQFFGPGTRLTVL.

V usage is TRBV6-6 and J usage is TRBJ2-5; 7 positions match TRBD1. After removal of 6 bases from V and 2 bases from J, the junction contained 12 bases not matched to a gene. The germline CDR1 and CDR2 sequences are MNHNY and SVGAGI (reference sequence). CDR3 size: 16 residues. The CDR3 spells CASRNLGQAAQETQYF. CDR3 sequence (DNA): TGTGCCAGCAGGAACCTAGGACAGGCCGCACAAGAGACCCAGTACTTC.

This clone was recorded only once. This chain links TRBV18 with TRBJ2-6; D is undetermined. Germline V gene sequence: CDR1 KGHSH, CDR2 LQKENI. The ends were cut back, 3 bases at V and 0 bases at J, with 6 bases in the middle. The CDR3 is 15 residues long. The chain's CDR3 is CASSPPGSGANVLTF. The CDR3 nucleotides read TGTGCCAGCTCACCCCCCGGCTCTGGGGCCAACGTCCTGACTTTC.

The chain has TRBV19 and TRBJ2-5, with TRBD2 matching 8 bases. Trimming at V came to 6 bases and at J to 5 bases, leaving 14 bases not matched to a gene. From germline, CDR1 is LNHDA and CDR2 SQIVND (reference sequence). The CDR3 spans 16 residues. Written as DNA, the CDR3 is TGTGCCAGTAGCCTCCACGGGGGGGGGCCGTTGGAGACCCAGTACTTC. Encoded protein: CASSLHGGGPLETQYF.

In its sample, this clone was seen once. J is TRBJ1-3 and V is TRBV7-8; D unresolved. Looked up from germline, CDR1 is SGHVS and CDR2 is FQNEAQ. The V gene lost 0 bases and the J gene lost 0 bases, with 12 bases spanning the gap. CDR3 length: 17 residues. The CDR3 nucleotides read TGTGCCAGCAGCTTAGCGGGTCGGAGCAGCTCTGGAAACACCATATATTTT. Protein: CASSLAGRSSSGNTIYF.

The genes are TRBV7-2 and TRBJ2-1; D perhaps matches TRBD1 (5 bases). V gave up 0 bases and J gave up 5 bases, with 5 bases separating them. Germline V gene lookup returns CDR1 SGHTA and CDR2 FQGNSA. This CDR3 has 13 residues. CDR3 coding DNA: TGTGCCAGCAGCTTAGCCAGGGACAATGAGCAGTTCTTC. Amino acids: CASSLARDNEQFF.

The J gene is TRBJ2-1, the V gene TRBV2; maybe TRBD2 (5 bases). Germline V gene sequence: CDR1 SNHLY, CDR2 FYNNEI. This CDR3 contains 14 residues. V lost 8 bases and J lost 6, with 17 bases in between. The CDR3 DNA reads TGTGCCAGCTCCTTAGAGGACGGAGGCAATGAGCAGTTCTTC. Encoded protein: CASSLEDGGNEQFF.

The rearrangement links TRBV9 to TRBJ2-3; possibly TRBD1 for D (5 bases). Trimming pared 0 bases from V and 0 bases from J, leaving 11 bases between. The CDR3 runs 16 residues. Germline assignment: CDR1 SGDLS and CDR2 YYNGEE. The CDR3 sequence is CASSVDGRVSTDTQYF. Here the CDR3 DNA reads TGTGCCAGCAGCGTAGACGGCAGGGTGAGCACAGATACGCAGTATTTT.

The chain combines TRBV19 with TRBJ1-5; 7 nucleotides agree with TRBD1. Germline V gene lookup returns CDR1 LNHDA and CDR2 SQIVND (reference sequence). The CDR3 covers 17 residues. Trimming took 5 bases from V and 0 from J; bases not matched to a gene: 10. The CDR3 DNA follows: TGTGCCAGTAGTTCCAAGGGGGACAGCTATAGCAATCAGCCCCAGCATTTT. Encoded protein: CASSSKGDSYSNQPQHF.

CDR3 in DNA: TGTGCCAGCAGTAGACTAGCGGGGGGGCTCGAGCAGTACTTC. It specifies CASSRLAGGLEQYF. The chain recombines TRBV27 with TRBJ2-7; 14 positions match TRBD2. Germline V gene sequence: CDR1 MNHEY, CDR2 SMNVEV (reference sequence). Trimming at V came to 5 bases and at J to 6 bases, leaving 3 bases not matched to a gene. The CDR3 runs to 14 residues.

The CDR3 sequence: CASSFGPGGEQYF. The CDR3 DNA reads TGTGCCAGCAGCTTTGGACCCGGGGGGGAGCAGTACTTC. The chain joins TRBV7-8 to TRBJ2-7; TRBD2 matches at 7 bases. The V gene end was trimmed by 3 bases and the J gene end by 7 bases; junction bases not matched to a gene: 6. Germline CDR1 and CDR2: SGHVS and FQNEAQ. The CDR3 length is 13 residues.

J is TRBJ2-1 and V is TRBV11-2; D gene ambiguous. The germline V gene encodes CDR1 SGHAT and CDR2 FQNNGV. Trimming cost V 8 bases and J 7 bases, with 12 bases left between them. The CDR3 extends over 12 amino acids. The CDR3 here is CASATLGNEQFF. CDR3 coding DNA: TGTGCCAGCGCCACTCTAGGAAATGAGCAGTTCTTC.

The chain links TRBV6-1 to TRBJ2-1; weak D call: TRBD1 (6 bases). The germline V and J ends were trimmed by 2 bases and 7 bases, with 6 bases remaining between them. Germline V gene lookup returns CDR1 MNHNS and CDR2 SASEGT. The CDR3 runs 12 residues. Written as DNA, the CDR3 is TGTGCCAGCAGTGAACAGGGGAATGAGCAGTTCTTC. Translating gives CASSEQGNEQFF.

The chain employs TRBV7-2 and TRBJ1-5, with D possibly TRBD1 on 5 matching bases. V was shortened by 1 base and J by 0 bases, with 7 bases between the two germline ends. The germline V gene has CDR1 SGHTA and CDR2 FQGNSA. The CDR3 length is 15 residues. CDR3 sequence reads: CASSLGRGSNQPQHF. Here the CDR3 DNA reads TGTGCCAGCAGCTTAGGGAGGGGTAGCAATCAGCCCCAGCATTTT.

CDR3 DNA sequence: TGTGCCAGTAGCCCTAGCGGGGGGGCGGACGGGGAGCTGTTTTTT. Protein product: CASSPSGGADGELFF. The rearrangement links TRBV19 to TRBJ2-2; 12 nucleotides match TRBD2. The J segment lost 7 bases and the V segment lost 6 bases, leaving 6 bases of the junction unmatched. Germline assignment: CDR1 LNHDA and CDR2 SQIVND (reference sequence). CDR3 size: 15 residues.

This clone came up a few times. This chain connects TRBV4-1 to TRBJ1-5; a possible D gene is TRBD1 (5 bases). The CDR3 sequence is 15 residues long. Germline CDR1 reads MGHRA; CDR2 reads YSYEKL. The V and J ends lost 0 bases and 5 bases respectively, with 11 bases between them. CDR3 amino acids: CASSQEGGGDQPQHF. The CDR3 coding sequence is TGCGCCAGCAGCCAAGAGGGGGGGGGAGATCAGCCCCAGCATTTT.

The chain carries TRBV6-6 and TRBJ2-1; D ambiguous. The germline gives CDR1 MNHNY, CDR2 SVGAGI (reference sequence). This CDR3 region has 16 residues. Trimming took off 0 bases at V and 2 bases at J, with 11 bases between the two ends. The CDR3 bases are TGTGCCAGCAGTTACTCCACGGGTATCCCCTACAATGAGCAGTTCTTC. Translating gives CASSYSTGIPYNEQFF.

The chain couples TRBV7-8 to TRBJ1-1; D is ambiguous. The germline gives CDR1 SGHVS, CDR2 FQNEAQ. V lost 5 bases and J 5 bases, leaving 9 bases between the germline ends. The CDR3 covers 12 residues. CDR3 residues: CASSPGSTEAFF. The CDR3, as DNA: TGTGCCAGCAGCCCCGGGTCGACTGAAGCTTTCTTT. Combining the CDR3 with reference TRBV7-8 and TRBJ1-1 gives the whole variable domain GAGVSQSPRYKVAKRGQDVALRCDPISGHVSLFWYQQALGQGPEFLTYFQNEAQLDKSGLPSDRFFAERPEGSVSTLKIQRTQQEDSAVYLCASSPGSTEAFFGQGTRLTVV.

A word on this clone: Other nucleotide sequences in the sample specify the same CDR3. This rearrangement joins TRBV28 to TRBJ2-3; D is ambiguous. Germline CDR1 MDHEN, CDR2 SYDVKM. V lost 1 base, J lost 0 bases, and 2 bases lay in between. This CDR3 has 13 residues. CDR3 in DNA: TGTGCCAGCAGTTTATCTAGCACAGATACGCAGTATTTT. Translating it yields CASSLSSTDTQYF.

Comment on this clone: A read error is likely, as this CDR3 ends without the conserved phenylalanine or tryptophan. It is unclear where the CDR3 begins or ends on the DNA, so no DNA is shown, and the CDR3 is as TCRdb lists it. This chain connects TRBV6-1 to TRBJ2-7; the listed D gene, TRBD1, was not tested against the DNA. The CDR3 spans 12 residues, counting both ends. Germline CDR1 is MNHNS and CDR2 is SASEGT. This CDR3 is CASSDGDRGRVL.